These 12 T cell receptor beta chains originate from one sample sequenced in a study of T-cell reconstitution after alpha-beta-depleted transplantation in children. Unique molecular identifiers were built into the TCRbeta library. TCRdb called the PCR reads again in MiXCR, with one record for every CDR3 protein. The table records a few hundred thousand distinct CDR3 sequences, about 23% of them present only once. The source material was PBMCs, sampled before TCRalphabeta/CD19-depleted stem cell transplant. These receptors came from a girl aged 2-15 years with Fanconi anemia, due to receive a stem cell transplant.

This clonotype was counted at least ten times. V usage is TRBV20-1 and J usage is TRBJ2-1, with TRBD2 matching over 9 bases. The germline CDR1 and CDR2 sequences are DFQATT and SNEGSKA (reference sequence). The CDR3 contains 16 residues. V lost 4 bases and J lost 4; bases outside the gene matches: 11. As DNA, the CDR3 is TGCAGTGCTAATTCAGGCTCAGCGGGGGGATACAATGAGCAGTTCTTC. As protein: CSANSGSAGGYNEQFF.

This clonotype was detected a few times. The chain has TRBV3-1 and TRBJ2-7, with 9 nucleotides matching TRBD1. Per germline, CDR1 LGHDT and CDR2 YNNKEL (reference sequence). The length of the CDR3 is 15 residues. The J segment lost 4 bases and the V segment lost 6 bases, leaving 10 bases of the junction unmatched. The CDR3 is CASSHRGRIGYEQYF. CDR3 bases: TGTGCCAGCAGTCACAGGGGGCGGATCGGATACGAGCAGTACTTC.

The chain couples TRBV29-1 to TRBJ2-5; TRBD2 matches at 13 bases. The length of the CDR3 is 14 residues. V lost 6 bases, J lost 4 bases, and 5 bases stayed unmatched. Germline-derived CDR1 and CDR2 are SQVTM and ANQGSEA. The CDR3 DNA reads TGCAGCGTCGGACTAGCGGGAGAAATAGAGACCCAGTACTTC. Protein sequence: CSVGLAGEIETQYF.

This rearrangement joins TRBV20-1 to TRBJ2-7; 8 bases are shared with TRBD1. CDR1 is DFQATT, CDR2 SNEGSKA, per germline (reference sequence). The CDR3 consists of 14 residues. The V gene end was trimmed by 3 bases and the J gene end by 2 bases; junction bases not matched to a gene: 6. CDR3 sequence reads: CSARGTGSTYEQYF. For the CDR3, the DNA is TGCAGTGCTAGGGGGACAGGTTCGACCTACGAGCAGTACTTC.

The chain has TRBV6-2 or TRBV6-3 and TRBJ2-1; D gene uncertain. Germline loops: CDR1 MNHEY, CDR2 SVGEGT. CDR3 length: 12 amino acids. V lost 2 bases to trimming and J lost 5 bases, with 4 bases between them. The CDR3 loop is CASSYGDNEQFF. CDR3 coding DNA: TGTGCCAGCAGTTACGGGGACAATGAGCAGTTCTTC.

The chain is built from TRBV4-1 and TRBJ2-3; 7 bases map to TRBD2. The CDR3 has 17 amino acids. CDR1 MGHRA and CDR2 YSYEKL come from the germline V gene. Unmatched junction bases numbered 7, after V lost 1 base and J lost 0 bases. The CDR3 DNA sequence: TGCGCCAGCAGCCAAGGGGAGGGCGGATCTAGCACAGATACGCAGTATTTT. This encodes CASSQGEGGSSTDTQYF.

This clonotype was picked up many times. The V call is TRBV12-3 or TRBV12-4, the J call TRBJ2-7, with TRBD1 matching over 8 bases. The CDR3 sequence is 15 residues long. The J segment lost 3 bases and the V segment lost 5 bases, leaving 9 bases of the junction unmatched. The CDR3 DNA follows: TGTGCCAGCAGTCCTTGGGACAGGACAATCTACGAGCAGTACTTC. Its protein product is CASSPWDRTIYEQYF.

This clonotype was seen at least ten times. The V and J genes are TRBV20-1 and TRBJ2-3; D is perhaps TRBD1 (6 bases). The CDR3 has 13 amino acids. The V gene's germline CDR1 is DFQATT and CDR2 SNEGSKA (reference sequence). Trimming removed 2 bases at V and 4 bases at J, with 10 bases between. CDR3 sequence: CSARMGAADTQYF. The CDR3 DNA reads TGCAGTGCTAGAATGGGGGCGGCAGATACGCAGTATTTT.

The V and J genes are TRBV20-1 and TRBJ2-7; 11 positions agree with TRBD2. Germline V gene data show CDR1 as DFQATT and CDR2 as SNEGSKA (reference sequence). This CDR3 has 14 residues. V lost 5 bases, J lost 2 bases, and 5 bases stayed unmatched. DNA for the CDR3: TGCAGTGCTCTTACTAGCGGGAGTGCCTACGAGCAGTACTTC. Protein sequence: CSALTSGSAYEQYF.

This clonotype came up a few times. The chain is built from TRBV7-2 and TRBJ2-1; unclear D gene. Trimming pared 1 base from V and 6 bases from J, leaving 13 bases between. Germline V gene data show CDR1 as SGHTA and CDR2 as FQGNSA. This CDR3 is 15 amino acids long. The CDR3 here is CASSLVPVLLNEQFF. CDR3 coding DNA: TGTGCCAGCAGCTTAGTCCCGGTGCTTCTCAATGAGCAGTTCTTC. Using reference TRBV7-2 and TRBJ2-1 for the parts outside the CDR3, the full variable domain is GAGVSQSPSNKVTEKGKDVELRCDPISGHTALYWYRQSLGQGLEFLIYFQGNSAPDKSGLPSDRFSAERTGGSVSTLTIQRTQQEDSAVYLCASSLVPVLLNEQFFGPGTRLTVL.

This clonotype was detected only a few times. The V call is TRBV4-1, the J call TRBJ2-6; D gene ambiguous. Germline-derived CDR1 and CDR2 are MGHRA and YSYEKL. The CDR3 is 20 residues long. The V and J ends lost 2 bases and 2 bases respectively, with 22 bases between them. CDR3 sequence (DNA): TGCGCCAGCAGCCAAAATTACGTAGGTACAAGAACGGCTGGGGCCAACGTCCTGACTTTC. This gives the protein CASSQNYVGTRTAGANVLTF.

This clonotype came up once. V and J are TRBV20-1 and TRBJ2-7; 12 bases match TRBD2. The CDR3 sequence is 16 residues long. CDR1 DFQATT and CDR2 SNEGSKA come from the germline V gene (reference sequence). The trim removed 6 bases at V and 0 bases at J, leaving 9 bases unmatched. The CDR3 bases are TGCAGTGCACGTGGGACTAGCGGGCGACTCTCCTACGAGCAGTACTTC. The encoded protein is CSARGTSGRLSYEQYF.